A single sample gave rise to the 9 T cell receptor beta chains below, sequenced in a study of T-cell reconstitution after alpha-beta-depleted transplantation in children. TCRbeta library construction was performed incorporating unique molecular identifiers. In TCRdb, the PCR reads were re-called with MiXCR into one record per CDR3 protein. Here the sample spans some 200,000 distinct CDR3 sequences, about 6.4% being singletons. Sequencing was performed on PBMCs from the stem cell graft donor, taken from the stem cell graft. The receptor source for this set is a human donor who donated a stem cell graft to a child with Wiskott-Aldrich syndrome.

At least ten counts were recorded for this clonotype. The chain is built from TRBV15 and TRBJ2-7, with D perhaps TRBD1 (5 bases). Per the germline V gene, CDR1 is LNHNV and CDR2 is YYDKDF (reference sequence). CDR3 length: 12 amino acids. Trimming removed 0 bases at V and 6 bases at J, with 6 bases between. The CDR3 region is CATSRDRGEQYF. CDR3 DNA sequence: TGTGCCACCAGCAGAGATAGGGGCGAGCAGTACTTC.

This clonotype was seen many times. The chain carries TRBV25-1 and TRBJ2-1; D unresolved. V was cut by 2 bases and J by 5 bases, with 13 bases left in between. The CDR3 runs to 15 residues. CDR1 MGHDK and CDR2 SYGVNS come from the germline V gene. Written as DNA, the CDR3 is TGTGCCAGCAGTGAAATATATGGAAGAAACAATGAGCAGTTCTTC. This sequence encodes CASSEIYGRNNEQFF.

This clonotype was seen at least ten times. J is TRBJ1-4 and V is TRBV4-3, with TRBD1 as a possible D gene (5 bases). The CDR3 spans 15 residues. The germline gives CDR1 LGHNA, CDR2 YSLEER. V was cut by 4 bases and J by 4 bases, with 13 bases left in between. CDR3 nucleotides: TGCGCCAGCAGCCTTGGAGGGACTTATAATGAAAAACTGTTTTTT. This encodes CASSLGGTYNEKLFF.

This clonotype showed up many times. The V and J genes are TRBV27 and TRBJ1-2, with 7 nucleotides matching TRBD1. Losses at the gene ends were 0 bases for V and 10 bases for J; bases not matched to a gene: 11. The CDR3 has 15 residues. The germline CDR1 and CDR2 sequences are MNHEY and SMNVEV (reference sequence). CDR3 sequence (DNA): TGTGCCAGCAGTTTATCTAAAGGAGGGGGCGCAGACTACACCTTC. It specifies CASSLSKGGGADYTF.

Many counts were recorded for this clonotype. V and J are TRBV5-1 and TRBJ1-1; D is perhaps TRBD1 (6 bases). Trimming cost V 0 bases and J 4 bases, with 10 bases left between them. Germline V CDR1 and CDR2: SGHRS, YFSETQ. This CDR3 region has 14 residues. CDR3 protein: CASSLGRGSTEAFF. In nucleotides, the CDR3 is TGCGCCAGCAGCTTGGGCAGGGGTAGCACTGAAGCTTTCTTT.

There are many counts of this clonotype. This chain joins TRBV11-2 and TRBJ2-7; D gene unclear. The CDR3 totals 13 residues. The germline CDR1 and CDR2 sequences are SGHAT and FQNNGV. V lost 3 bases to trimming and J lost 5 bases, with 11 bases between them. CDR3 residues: CASSLRVPHEQYF. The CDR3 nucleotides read TGTGCCAGCAGCTTGAGAGTCCCGCACGAGCAGTACTTC.

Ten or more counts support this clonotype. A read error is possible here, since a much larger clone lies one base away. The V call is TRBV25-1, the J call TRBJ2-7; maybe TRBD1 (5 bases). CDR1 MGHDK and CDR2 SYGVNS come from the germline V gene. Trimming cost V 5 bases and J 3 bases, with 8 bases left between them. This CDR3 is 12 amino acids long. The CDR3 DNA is TGTGCCAGCAGTTTTGACAGCTACGAGCAGTACTTC. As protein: CASSFDSYEQYF.

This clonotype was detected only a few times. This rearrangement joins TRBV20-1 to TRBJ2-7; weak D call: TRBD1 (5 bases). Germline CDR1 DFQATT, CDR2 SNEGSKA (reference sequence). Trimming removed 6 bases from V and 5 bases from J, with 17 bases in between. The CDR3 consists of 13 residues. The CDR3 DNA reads TGCAGTGCCCCTCTTGACAGTCCACACGAGCAGTACTTC. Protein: CSAPLDSPHEQYF.

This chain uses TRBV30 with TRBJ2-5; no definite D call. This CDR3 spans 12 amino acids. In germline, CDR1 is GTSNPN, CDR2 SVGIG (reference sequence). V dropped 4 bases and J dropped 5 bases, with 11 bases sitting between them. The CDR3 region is CAWTRRSETQYF. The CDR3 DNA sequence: TGTGCCTGGACCAGGCGGTCGGAGACCCAGTACTTC.